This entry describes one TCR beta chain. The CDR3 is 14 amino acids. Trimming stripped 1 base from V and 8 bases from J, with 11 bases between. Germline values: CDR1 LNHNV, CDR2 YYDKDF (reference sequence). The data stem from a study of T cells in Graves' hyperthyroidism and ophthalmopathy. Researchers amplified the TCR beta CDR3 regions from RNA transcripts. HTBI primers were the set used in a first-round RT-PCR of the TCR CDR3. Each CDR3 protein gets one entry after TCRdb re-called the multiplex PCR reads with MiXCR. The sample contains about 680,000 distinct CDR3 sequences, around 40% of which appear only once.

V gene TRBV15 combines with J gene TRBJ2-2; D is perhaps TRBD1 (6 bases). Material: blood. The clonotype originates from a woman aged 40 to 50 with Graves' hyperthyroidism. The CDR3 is CATSRVKGQGELFF. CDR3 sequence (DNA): TGTGCCACCAGCAGAGTTAAAGGACAGGGGGAGCTGTTTTTT.